A single sample is the source of the 8 T cell receptor beta chains below, sequenced in a study of blood T cell repertoires in COVID-19. Some clones are missing from TCRdb's copy, which holds only in-frame ones; the method was immunoSEQ multiplex PCR. The sample shows more than 100,000 clones, over 65% of them seen only once. The sample was peripheral blood. The receptors here all came from a human donor with acute or convalescent COVID-19. The donor label of this sample is uncertain.

This clone qualifies as medium-sized. V gene TRBV6-5 combines with J gene TRBJ1-4; TRBD1 is a possible D gene (5 bases). V was pared by 0 bases and J by 10 bases, with 9 bases between. Per the germline V gene, CDR1 is MNHEY and CDR2 is SVGAGI. The CDR3 extends over 13 amino acids. Written as DNA, the CDR3 is TGTGCCAGCAGTTACTCGGGGGGGGGAAAACTGTTTTTT. Translated: CASSYSGGGKLFF.

V gene TRBV7-9 combines with J gene TRBJ1-6; TRBD1 aligns across 9 bases. Germline CDR1 is SEHNR and CDR2 is FQNEAQ (reference sequence). CDR3 length: 16 residues. The V gene end was trimmed by 4 bases and the J gene end by 7 bases; junction bases not matched to a gene: 8. The chain's CDR3 is CASSSVPGQGNSPLHF. The CDR3 nucleotides are TGTGCCAGCAGCTCCGTTCCGGGACAGGGAAATTCACCCCTCCACTTT.

The chain couples TRBV7-2 to TRBJ2-7; TRBD2 matches 8 bases. Germline-derived CDR1 and CDR2 are SGHTA and FQGNSA. J lost 0 bases, V lost 0 bases, and 1 base had no gene match. The CDR3 loop spans 15 amino acids. The CDR3 DNA is TGTGCCAGCAGCTTAGCCGGGGGGGTCTCCTACGAGCAGTACTTC. As protein: CASSLAGGVSYEQYF.

This clone turned up a few times. V is TRBV6-6 and J is TRBJ2-1, with a tentative D call TRBD2 (6 bases). In germline, CDR1 is MNHNY, CDR2 SVGAGI (reference sequence). Between the trimmed V and J ends, which lost 2 bases and 4 bases, there was a span of 9 bases. This CDR3 has 14 amino acids. The chain's CDR3 is CASSYTTRYNEQFF. CDR3 bases: TGTGCCAGCAGTTACACGACTAGGTACAATGAGCAGTTCTTC.

This rearrangement joins TRBV14 to TRBJ2-1, with TRBD2 matching 7 bases. Germline CDR1 SGHDN, CDR2 FVKESK. This CDR3 is built from 13 residues. J was trimmed by 8 bases and V by 4 bases; bases with no gene match: 5. The CDR3 DNA follows: TGTGCCAGCAGCCCAGGACTAGTCCATGAGCAGTTCTTC. Translation: CASSPGLVHEQFF.

The CDR3, as DNA: TGTGCCAGCAGCTTGGTACCTAGCGGGAACACAGATACGCAGTATTTT. It specifies CASSLVPSGNTDTQYF. The V call is TRBV5-5, the J call TRBJ2-3; 9 bases map to TRBD2. CDR1 is SGHKS and CDR2 is YYEKEE in the germline V gene (reference sequence). The length of the CDR3 is 16 residues. J gave up 2 bases and V 0 bases, and 4 bases lay outside the gene matches.

The chain has TRBV11-1 and TRBJ2-5, with D possibly matching TRBD1 (5 bases). Germline V gives CDR1 SGHAT, CDR2 FQDESV (reference sequence). V lost 5 bases, J lost 4 bases, and 11 bases lay in between. This CDR3 contains 13 residues. The CDR3 sequence is CASSRDSSETQYF. For the CDR3, the DNA is TGTGCCAGCAGCAGAGACAGTTCAGAGACCCAGTACTTC.

V gene TRBV7-8 combines with J gene TRBJ2-3; tentatively, D is TRBD2 (5 bases). Trimming took 7 bases from V and 1 from J, leaving 12 bases between them. Per the germline V gene, CDR1 is SGHVS and CDR2 is FQNEAQ. The CDR3 sequence is 14 residues long. This CDR3 reads CASTAGGGTDTQYF. CDR3 sequence (DNA): TGTGCCAGCACCGCGGGTGGTGGCACAGATACGCAGTATTTT.